The 18 T cell receptor beta chains reported below all come from one sample, sequenced in a study of cytomegalovirus exposure and HLA in healthy donors. 13 Jbeta primers and 60 Vbeta primers were used for the PCR. The data were produced by immunoSEQ multiplex PCR, yet TCRdb's version contains in-frame clones alone and is incomplete. The repertoire consists of under 250,000 clones, with about 88% occurring once and the leading ten covering 0.24%. Sequencing used PBMCs. These TCRs come from a girl aged 2-10 years in good health and CMV-seronegative.

The V and J genes are TRBV7-9 and TRBJ2-3; D gene ambiguous. The V and J ends lost 0 bases and 2 bases respectively, with 18 bases between them. Germline loops: CDR1 SEHNR, CDR2 FQNEAQ (reference sequence). This CDR3 region has 18 residues. The DNA for the CDR3 is TGTGCCAGCAGCTTAGCGCCCGGAGTTTTGAACCCCACAGATACGCAGTATTTT. Protein product: CASSLAPGVLNPTDTQYF.

The chain carries TRBV27 and TRBJ2-7; a weak D match, TRBD1 (5 bases). Germline CDR1 reads MNHEY; CDR2 reads SMNVEV (reference sequence). The CDR3 covers 11 residues. The V and J ends lost 5 bases and 5 bases respectively, with 7 bases between them. The CDR3 nucleotides are TGTGCCAGCAGTAAAGGGGACGAGCAGTACTTC. It codes for CASSKGDEQYF.

The chain carries TRBV4-2 and TRBJ2-1; D not resolved. Between the trimmed V and J ends, which lost 4 bases and 7 bases, there was a span of 8 bases. Germline V gene data show CDR1 as LGHNA and CDR2 as YNFKEQ. The CDR3 is 12 amino acids. This chain's CDR3 is CASSPALNEQFF. The CDR3 DNA is TGTGCCAGCAGCCCCGCGTTAAATGAGCAGTTCTTC.

V gene TRBV15 combines with J gene TRBJ2-7, with 7 bases that match TRBD1. The germline gives CDR1 LNHNV, CDR2 YYDKDF (reference sequence). The CDR3 runs to 15 residues. Losses at the gene ends were 1 base for V and 3 bases for J; bases not matched to a gene: 6. Here the CDR3 reads CATSRGVGQSYEQYF. CDR3 sequence (DNA): TGTGCCACCAGCAGAGGAGTGGGACAGAGCTACGAGCAGTACTTC. Supplemented by reference TRBV15 and TRBJ2-7, the full variable domain reads DAMVIQNPRYQVTQFGKPVTLSCSQTLNHNVMYWYQQKSSQAPKLLFHYYDKDFNNEADTPDNFQSRRPNTSFCFLDIRSPGLGDTAMYLCATSRGVGQSYEQYFGPGTRLTVT.

CDR3: CASSLGQGANGYTF. The DNA for the CDR3 is TGTGCCAGCAGCTTAGGGCAGGGGGCGAACGGCTACACCTTC. This chain uses TRBV7-2 with TRBJ1-2; 8 bases are shared with TRBD1. CDR3 length: 14 residues. Germline CDR1 is SGHTA and CDR2 is FQGNSA. Germline trimming cut 1 base from V and 8 bases from J; bases unmatched to any gene: 6.

The rearrangement uses TRBV4-2 and TRBJ2-2, with 8 bases identical to TRBD2. CDR3 size: 15 residues. Germline assignment: CDR1 LGHNA and CDR2 YNFKEQ. Unmatched junction bases numbered 5, after V lost 3 bases and J lost 5 bases. CDR3 amino acids: CASSQPGLGTGELFF. CDR3 sequence (DNA): TGTGCCAGCAGCCAGCCGGGACTAGGAACCGGGGAGCTGTTTTTT.

The chain uses TRBV5-4 and TRBJ2-3; no firm D call. Germline V gene sequence: CDR1 SGHNT, CDR2 YYREEE (reference sequence). CDR3 size: 14 residues. The V end lost 0 bases, the J end lost 5 bases, and 10 bases lay between the germline ends. Here the CDR3 DNA reads TGTGCCAGCAGCTTGGCCTCACAGATAGATACGCAGTATTTT. It yields the protein CASSLASQIDTQYF.

V usage is TRBV6-1 and J usage is TRBJ2-7, with unresolved D. V lost 0 bases and J 2 bases, leaving 17 bases between the germline ends. From germline, CDR1 is MNHNS and CDR2 SASEGT. The CDR3 sequence is 17 residues long. The CDR3 protein is CASSEATLVNFAYEQYF. The CDR3 DNA sequence: TGTGCCAGCAGTGAAGCTACTTTGGTCAATTTTGCCTACGAGCAGTACTTC.

This sequence joins TRBV13 and TRBJ2-7; D is unclear. V shed 1 base and J shed 1 base, with 5 bases lying between them. CDR1 and CDR2 (germline): PRHDT, FYEKMQ (reference sequence). The CDR3 totals 13 residues. CDR3: CASSLDRSYEQYF. CDR3 DNA sequence: TGTGCCAGCAGCTTAGACAGATCCTACGAGCAGTACTTC.

This chain joins TRBV6-1 and TRBJ2-2; 10 bases agree with TRBD2. Germline V gene sequence: CDR1 MNHNS, CDR2 SASEGT. The CDR3 is made up of 17 amino acids. The trim removed 2 bases at V and 5 bases at J, leaving 8 bases unmatched. The CDR3 sequence is CASSELSGGAGTGELFF. CDR3 nucleotide sequence: TGTGCCAGCAGTGAATTAAGCGGGGGGGCGGGGACCGGGGAGCTGTTTTTT.

This chain joins TRBV15 and TRBJ1-2; 8 nucleotides match TRBD1. V was pared by 5 bases and J by 2 bases, with 10 bases of the junction left unmatched. The CDR3 loop spans 16 amino acids. Germline V gene data show CDR1 as LNHNV and CDR2 as YYDKDF (reference sequence). The CDR3 region has the DNA TGTGCCACCAGCCCCAGGACAGGGACACTCAACTATGGCTACACCTTC. Its translation is CATSPRTGTLNYGYTF.

The chain employs TRBV7-2 and TRBJ1-6; no clear D gene. CDR1 and CDR2 (germline): SGHTA, FQGNSA. The length of the CDR3 is 12 residues. V was cut by 5 bases and J by 11 bases, with 10 bases left in between. The CDR3: CASSPTGTPLHF. Written as DNA, the CDR3 is TGTGCCAGCAGCCCAACGGGTACACCCCTCCACTTT.

The chain carries TRBV11-2 and TRBJ1-2; a weak D match, TRBD1 (6 bases). CDR3 length: 12 amino acids. V lost 6 bases and J lost 8, with 13 bases in between. The V gene's germline CDR1 is SGHAT and CDR2 FQNNGV. The CDR3 DNA sequence: TGTGCCAGCAGTCCGGGGGGCCCGGGCTACACCTTC. Translated, it gives CASSPGGPGYTF.

The chain employs TRBV7-9 and TRBJ1-3; no clear D. V was shortened by 2 bases and J by 4 bases, with 21 bases between the two germline ends. Germline V gene lookup returns CDR1 SEHNR and CDR2 FQNEAQ (reference sequence). The CDR3 contains 18 residues. The CDR3 DNA follows: TGTGCCAGCAGCTTACATGCACGGGGATCACTTCTGGGAAACACCATATATTTT. Amino acids: CASSLHARGSLLGNTIYF.

This rearrangement joins TRBV4-1 to TRBJ2-7; 9 positions match TRBD2. CDR1 MGHRA and CDR2 YSYEKL come from the germline V gene. The CDR3 runs 16 residues. Unmatched junction bases numbered 10, after V lost 4 bases and J lost 3 bases. The CDR3 DNA is TGCGCCAGCAGCCGGATCACGGCTAGCGGGGACTACGAGCAGTACTTC. Amino acid sequence: CASSRITASGDYEQYF.

This chain connects TRBV5-6 to TRBJ2-1; no clear D gene. CDR1 and CDR2 (germline): SGHDT, YYEEEE. Trimming removed 0 bases from V and 3 bases from J, with 4 bases in between. CDR3 length equals 13 residues. The CDR3 here is CASSLVGYNEQFF. CDR3 nucleotides: TGTGCCAGCAGCTTGGTCGGCTACAATGAGCAGTTCTTC.

The V call is TRBV6-1, the J call TRBJ2-7, with 12 bases lining up with TRBD1. Per germline, CDR1 MNHNS and CDR2 SASEGT. V gave up 5 bases and J gave up 9 bases; unmatched junction bases: 8. This CDR3 contains 14 residues. Here the CDR3 reads CASSSRDRGRRQYF. The CDR3 region has the DNA TGTGCCAGCAGTTCCCGGGACAGGGGGCGGAGGCAGTACTTC.

The genes are TRBV2 and TRBJ2-2; TRBD1 matches 9 bases. Germline V gene data show CDR1 as SNHLY and CDR2 as FYNNEI. Trimming cost V 6 bases and J 4 bases; bases outside gene matches: 6. The CDR3 contains 15 residues. CDR3 DNA sequence: TGTGCCAGCAGCAGACAGGGGGGCGTCACCGGGGAGCTGTTTTTT. It yields the protein CASSRQGGVTGELFF.